The 8 T cell receptor beta chains reported below all come from one sample, sequenced in a study of cytomegalovirus exposure and HLA in healthy donors. Vbeta (60) and Jbeta (13) primers were used in the PCR. Sequencing used immunoSEQ multiplex PCR; TCRdb keeps in-frame clones, though not all of them. The sample records about 210,000 clones, 82% being singletons. The material sequenced was PBMCs. The receptors stem from a man between 35 and 55 years old in good health and CMV-seropositive.

This chain joins TRBV5-6 and TRBJ2-3; D is ambiguous. Germline V CDR1 and CDR2: SGHDT, YYEEEE. Trimming removed 6 bases at V and 5 bases at J, with 16 bases between. The CDR3 is made up of 14 amino acids. The CDR3 coding sequence is TGTGCCAGCACCCAGACTTCTCCCTTAGATACGCAGTATTTT. This gives the protein CASTQTSPLDTQYF.

This chain links TRBV5-1 with TRBJ2-3; D possibly corresponds to TRBD2 (6 bases). Germline CDR1 is SGHRS and CDR2 is YFSETQ. This CDR3 contains 13 residues. Trimming removed 5 bases at V and 1 base at J, with 8 bases between. As DNA, the CDR3 is TGCGCCAGCAGGCCGGGGGGCACAGATACGCAGTATTTT. Translating gives CASRPGGTDTQYF. Full variable domain (outside the CDR3, taken from reference TRBV5-1 and TRBJ2-3): KAGVTQTPRYLIKTRGQQVTLSCSPISGHRSVSWYQQTPGQGLQFLFEYFSETQRNKGNFPGRFSGRQFSNSRSEMNVSTLELGDSALYLCASRPGGTDTQYFGPGTRLTVL.

The J gene is TRBJ2-5, the V gene TRBV15; 7 bases match TRBD2. The end of the DNA aligns better with TRBJ2-7, so the J call may be wrong. Looked up from germline, CDR1 is LNHNV and CDR2 is YYDKDF (reference sequence). The CDR3 totals 15 residues. For the CDR3, the DNA is TGTGCCACCAGCAGAGGGACGGGAGGCGGCTACGAGCAGTACTTC. Translated: CATSRGTGGGYEQYF.

The chain couples TRBV19 to TRBJ1-1; 10 bases match TRBD1. CDR1 LNHDA and CDR2 SQIVND come from the germline V gene (reference sequence). V trimming: 4 bases; J trimming: 7 bases; junction bases outside the gene matches: 9. The CDR3 is 15 amino acids. The CDR3 sequence: CASSTRDRGIGEAFF. The CDR3 DNA reads as TGTGCCAGTAGTACCCGGGACAGGGGAATCGGTGAAGCTTTCTTT. The full variable domain, its missing parts supplied by reference TRBV19 and TRBJ1-1, is DGGITQSPKYLFRKEGQNVTLSCEQNLNHDAMYWYRQDPGQGLRLIYYSQIVNDFQKGDIAEGYSVSREKKESFPLTVTSAQKNPTAFYLCASSTRDRGIGEAFFGQGTRLTVV.

The rearrangement uses TRBV5-1 and TRBJ2-3; D remains ambiguous. The CDR3 length is 16 residues. Germline V gene sequence: CDR1 SGHRS, CDR2 YFSETQ. The V end lost 3 bases, the J end lost 4 bases, and 18 bases lay between the germline ends. CDR3 DNA sequence: TGCGCCAGCAGCTCCTGGAGACTCCGAAACGCAGATACGCAGTATTTT. Translating gives CASSSWRLRNADTQYF.

The chain links TRBV9 to TRBJ2-7, with TRBD2 as a possible D gene (6 bases). The CDR3 length is 14 residues. CDR1 and CDR2 from the germline V gene are SGDLS and YYNGEE. The V end was cut by 4 bases, the J end by 3 bases, with 14 bases between. In nucleotides, the CDR3 is TGTGCCAGCAGCCCCGGGACGGGAGACTACGAGCAGTACTTC. Translation gives CASSPGTGDYEQYF.

V usage is TRBV7-9 and J usage is TRBJ2-2; TRBD2 matches at 9 bases. Trimming removed 5 bases from V and 4 bases from J; junction bases left unmatched: 11. The CDR3 contains 17 residues. The germline V gene has CDR1 SEHNR and CDR2 FQNEAQ (reference sequence). CDR3 sequence: CASSALSGRAITGELFF. CDR3 coding DNA: TGTGCCAGCAGCGCACTTAGCGGGAGAGCAATCACCGGGGAGCTGTTTTTT. The variable domain in full, completed from reference TRBV7-9 and TRBJ2-2, reads DTGVSQNPRHKITKRGQNVTFRCDPISEHNRLYWYRQTLGQGPEFLTYFQNEAQLEKSRLLSDRFSAERPKGSFSTLEIQRTEQGDSAMYLCASSALSGRAITGELFFGEGSRLTVL.

This clone has more than one count but fewer than ten. V is TRBV12-5 and J is TRBJ2-5; maybe TRBD2 (5 bases). V was pared by 3 bases and J by 5 bases, with 10 bases between. Germline lookup yields CDR1 LGHNT and CDR2 FRNRAP. CDR3 length equals 13 residues. The CDR3 sequence: CASGLADMETQYF. CDR3 sequence (DNA): TGTGCTAGTGGTTTAGCGGATATGGAGACCCAGTACTTC.